The rows below give T cell receptor beta chains drawn from one sample of a study of OX40 agonist ivuxolimab in advanced cancers. Generated by immunoSEQ multiplex PCR, the TCRdb table keeps only in-frame clones and is missing some. This sample has tens of thousands of clones; 70% to 90% occur once, and the top ten carry 2% to 2.5%. The sequencing used CD4+ or CD8+ T cells sorted from blood, collected in a trial of the OX40 agonist ivuxolimab. These receptors came from an adult with an advanced solid tumor such as melanoma, head and neck, liver or kidney cancer. CDR3s include the opening cysteine and the closing phenylalanine or tryptophan. D genes are given only for firm matches. Size is stated for part of the rows, as once, few or many counts, or as a class when the clone is expanded.

clone_size | d_call | j_call | v_call | cdr3_nt | cdr3_aa
- | - | TRBJ1-5 | TRBV6-5 | TGTGCCAGCAGCCCGGTAGGGGGTCAGCCCCAGCATTTT | CASSPVGGQPQHF
- | - | TRBJ2-5 | TRBV2 | TGTGCCAGCACGGGGACGGCACAAGAGACCCAGTACTTC | CASTGTAQETQYF
- | TRBD2 | TRBJ2-1 | TRBV5-4 | TGTGCCAGCAGCTCCACCGCGGGGGGACTCTACAATGAGCAGTTCTTC | CASSSTAGGLYNEQFF
- | TRBD1 | TRBJ1-2 | TRBV5-4 | TGTGCCAGCAGCCCCCCCGGCAGGGGGGATGGCTACACCTTC | CASSPPGRGDGYTF
- | TRBD1 | TRBJ2-1 | TRBV5-6 | TGTGCCAGCAGCTTCCCGGACAGGGCAGGCAATGAGCAGTTCTTC | CASSFPDRAGNEQFF
- | - | TRBJ2-1 | TRBV19 | TGTGCCAGTAGTATAGATAACGGGAGAGGGCGGGCTGAGCAGTTCTTC | CASSIDNGRGRAEQFF
- | TRBD1 | TRBJ2-5 | TRBV19 | TGTGCCAGTAGTATAAAAATGTTAACAGGGGCAAAAGAGACCCAGTACTTC | CASSIKMLTGAKETQYF
- | - | TRBJ2-7 | TRBV28 | TGTGCCAGCAGTTTAACCTCCTCCTACGAGCAGTACTTC | CASSLTSSYEQYF
- | TRBD1 | TRBJ1-3 | TRBV2 | TGTGCCAGCACCCGGGACAGGGGGAACACCATATATTTT | CASTRDRGNTIYF
- | - | TRBJ2-3 | TRBV6-1 | TGTGCCAGCGGTAAGGGACACCGCACAGATACGCAGTATTTT | CASGKGHRTDTQYF
once | TRBD2 | TRBJ2-7 | TRBV28 | TGTGCCAGCAGTTTTTCTAGCGGGAGAGCCGAGCAGTACTTC | CASSFSSGRAEQYF
- | TRBD1 | TRBJ1-2 | TRBV6-1 | TGTGCCAGCAGTGAGGGACAGGGGGCCAGCTATGGCTACACCTTC | CASSEGQGASYGYTF
once | TRBD2 | TRBJ2-3 | TRBV27 | TGTGCCAGCAGTCCATACCCGGGACTAGCGGGAGGGCCAACAGATACGCAGTATTTT | CASSPYPGLAGGPTDTQYF
- | - | TRBJ2-1 | TRBV29-1 | TGCAGCGTTCGACTGGGCCACGAGCAGTTCTTC | CSVRLGHEQFF
- | TRBD1 | TRBJ2-3 | TRBV5-1 | TGCGCCAGCAGCTTGGGGGACAGGGACACAGATACGCAGTATTTT | CASSLGDRDTDTQYF
- | - | TRBJ2-1 | TRBV4-1 | TGCGCCAGCAGGAGCTTTGGCAATGAGCAGTTCTTC | CASRSFGNEQFF
- | - | TRBJ2-2 | TRBV7-3 | TGTGCCAGCAGCCCGGAATCTAGCTGGAACACCGGGGAGCTGTTTTTT | CASSPESSWNTGELFF
few | TRBD1 | TRBJ2-1 | TRBV7-2 | TGTGCCAGCAGCTTCCTAACAGGGGGCCCCTACAATGAGCAGTTCTTC | CASSFLTGGPYNEQFF
- | TRBD1 | TRBJ1-1 | TRBV29-1 | TGCAGCGGCCGACAGGGTTTCCAGAGAGGCGAAGCTTTCTTT | CSGRQGFQRGEAFF
- | TRBD1 | TRBJ2-7 | TRBV19 | TGTGCCAGTAGTCCCTCCCGACAGGGGGCTTCCTACGAGCAGTACTTC | CASSPSRQGASYEQYF
- | - | TRBJ1-2 | TRBV30 | TGTGCCGGAGCGGATTCCAGGGGCTACACCTTC | CAGADSRGYTF
- | TRBD2 | TRBJ2-1 | TRBV4-2 | TGTGCCAGCAGCCAAGTGATGACTAGCGGGAGTTTTGAGCAGTTCTTC | CASSQVMTSGSFEQFF
- | - | TRBJ2-5 | TRBV28 | TGTGCCAGCAGTTCGGGACGGACCCAAGGGACCCAGTACTTC | CASSSGRTQGTQYF
- | TRBD1 | TRBJ1-2 | TRBV6-6 | TGTGCCAGCAGTTACTCGCGGACAGGGAATGGCTACACCTTC | CASSYSRTGNGYTF
- | - | TRBJ1-4 | TRBV2 | TGTGCCAGCAGTGAAGCGAGGGACGGGGATTATAATGAAAAACTGTTTTTT | CASSEARDGDYNEKLFF
- | - | TRBJ1-1 | TRBV15 | TGTGCCACCAGCGGTAGGGGAAGGGGCGATGAAGCTTTCTTT | CATSGRGRGDEAFF
- | TRBD1 | TRBJ2-2 | TRBV19 | TGTGCCAGTAGTCCGTTCAGGGGGCAGGTCACCGGGGAGCTGTTTTTT | CASSPFRGQVTGELFF
- | - | TRBJ2-2 | TRBV5-1 | TGCGCCAGCAGCCGAATTGGCGGGGGCCCACATTGGAGGAACACCGGGGAGCTGTTTTTT | CASSRIGGGPHWRNTGELFF
- | TRBD1 | TRBJ1-2 | TRBV5-6 | TGTGCCAGCAGGCCTTGGGACAGGACTAATGGCTACACCTTC | CASRPWDRTNGYTF
- | - | TRBJ2-3 | TRBV5-5 | TGTGCCAGCAGTTTCAGGGGCACAGATACGCAGTATTTT | CASSFRGTDTQYF
- | TRBD1 | TRBJ1-2 | TRBV28 | TGTGCCAGCAGTTTGAACAGGGGGCTCTTCTATGGCTACACCTTC | CASSLNRGLFYGYTF
- | - | TRBJ2-7 | TRBV6-6 | TGTGCCAGCAGTTACTCTCCTAAGAGGGGAGGTTGGGAGCAGTACTTC | CASSYSPKRGGWEQYF
few | TRBD1 | TRBJ1-4 | TRBV6-5 | TGTGCCAGCAGCCTCGGGACAGGCATGAGAGAAAAACTGTTTTTT | CASSLGTGMREKLFF
- | - | TRBJ2-1 | TRBV7-6 | TGTGCCAGCAGTCCCCCCCTCGGTCATGAGCAGTTCTTC | CASSPPLGHEQFF
- | - | TRBJ2-1 | TRBV7-9 | TGTGCCAGCAGCTCCCGGACCCGCTCCTACAATGAGCAGTTCTTC | CASSSRTRSYNEQFF
- | TRBD2 | TRBJ2-2 | TRBV6-1 | TGTGCCAGCAGTGTGGCGGGAGTACCCACCGGGGAGCTGTTTTTT | CASSVAGVPTGELFF
few | - | TRBJ1-2 | TRBV6-6 | TGTGCCAGCAGTGACCGGGACGCTAACTATGGCTACACCTTC | CASSDRDANYGYTF
- | - | TRBJ2-3 | TRBV7-3 | TGTGCCAGCAGCTTACTAGGGCAGTCAGATACGCAGTATTTT | CASSLLGQSDTQYF
- | TRBD2 | TRBJ2-1 | TRBV6-4 | TGTGCCAGCAGAGCCTTAGCGGGGGGCCTCAATGAGCAGTTCTTC | CASRALAGGLNEQFF
- | - | TRBJ2-6 | TRBV10-3 | TGTGCCATCAGTGTGGGCTCTGGGGCCAACGTCCTGACTTTC | CAISVGSGANVLTF
- | TRBD1 | TRBJ2-2 | TRBV7-3 | TGTGCCAGCAGCTCGTTTGACAGGGGGCGTACCGGGGAGCTGTTTTTT | CASSSFDRGRTGELFF
- | TRBD2 | TRBJ2-7 | TRBV30 | TGTGCCTGGAGTGCTCGTGGGGAGGGTTCCTACGAGCAGTACTTC | CAWSARGEGSYEQYF
- | - | TRBJ2-3 | TRBV6-1 | TGTGCCAGCAGTGATCCCGCGACAGATACGCAGTATTTT | CASSDPATDTQYF
- | TRBD2 | TRBJ2-1 | TRBV7-9 | TGTGCCAGCTCCAGCGGGGGGGCGCGTAGGAATGAGCAGTTCTTC | CASSSGGARRNEQFF
- | - | TRBJ2-5 | TRBV30 | TGTGCCTGGAGTCCAAGATGGTTAGCGGCTCAAGAGACCCAGTACTTC | CAWSPRWLAAQETQYF
- | - | TRBJ1-4 | TRBV6-1 | TGTGCCACCCGGGCGGACATAGGTGAAAAACTGTTTTTT | CATRADIGEKLFF
- | - | TRBJ1-1 | TRBV27 | TGTGCCAGCAGTTTCTCAAGGACGGTTGCTAACACTGAAGCTTTCTTT | CASSFSRTVANTEAFF
few | TRBD1 | TRBJ1-1 | TRBV7-2 | TGTGCCAGCAGTCCAGGGGGCGCGATGGGCACTGAAGCTTTCTTT | CASSPGGAMGTEAFF
- | - | TRBJ2-5 | TRBV11-2 | TGTGCCAGCAGCTTAGCTGAGACCCAGTACTTC | CASSLAETQYF
once | - | TRBJ1-1 | TRBV5-1 | TGCGCCAGCAGCTTGGAAGGTGCCTTAGACTACACTGAAGCTTTCTTT | CASSLEGALDYTEAFF
- | - | TRBJ1-6 | TRBV5-4 | TGTGCCAGCAGCGGAACCGGGACTGGTAATTCACCCCTCCACTTT | CASSGTGTGNSPLHF
- | TRBD1 | TRBJ2-5 | TRBV19 | TGTGCCAGTCTTACTATTCCCGGGACAGGGATACAGACCCAGTACTTC | CASLTIPGTGIQTQYF
- | - | TRBJ2-7 | TRBV5-1 | TGCGCCAGCAGCCGAGACAGCTACGAGCAGTACTTC | CASSRDSYEQYF
- | - | TRBJ2-1 | TRBV5-6 | TGTGCCAGCAGCCTTTACGGGAGTCGCTCCCACAATGAGCAGTTCTTC | CASSLYGSRSHNEQFF
- | - | TRBJ1-6 | TRBV4-2 | TGTGCCAGCAGCCAGGAGTCTCAGGGATATAATTCACCCCTCCACTTT | CASSQESQGYNSPLHF